This TCR beta chain was sequenced in a study of Graves' ophthalmopathy and Graves' hyperthyroidism (dated by TCRdb to about 2018). In the study overall: A patient counted as having stable hyperthyroidism if there was no progression to ophthalmopathy within 18 months of follow-up. In six hyperthyroidism patients, T-cell repertoires of thyroid tissue and blood were compared. The independent validation cohort included 18 to 20 hyperthyroidism patients plus 17 patients who later progressed from hyperthyroidism to ophthalmopathy. The study used TCR beta repertoire signatures to distinguish Graves' ophthalmopathy from Graves' hyperthyroidism and to predict progression to ophthalmopathy. A discovery set of 95 to 100 patients (approximately 45 ophthalmopathy, about 58 stable hyperthyroidism) was enrolled to explore V-J signatures distinguishing ophthalmopathy from hyperthyroidism. In total, some 130 blood samples were TCR-sequenced: some 43 ophthalmopathy, approximately 75 hyperthyroidism and about 17 hyperthyroidism-to-ophthalmopathy patients. Following sample collection, hyperthyroidism patients were given methimazole at a starting dose of 30 mg daily, and ophthalmopathy patients were given high-dose intravenous methylprednisolone. Overall results and qualifications from the work: In validation, the model predicted ophthalmopathy progression with 55% to 71% sensitivity and around 72% specificity; around twelve predicted patients were CT-confirmed with GO in a median of about 6.1 months. No statistical method was used to predetermine the sample size, and group allocation was not hidden from the investigators. In cross-validation, the 13-signature model distinguished ophthalmopathy from stable hyperthyroidism with approximately 85% sensitivity and around 82% specificity, and in the test set the corresponding values were approximately 80% and 68%. Among expanded thyroid clonotypes with frequency above 0.001, most also showed up in blood, which suggests that blood repertoires may reflect the thyroid immune response.

Of note for this clonotype: No antigen is known for it. No much larger clone exists at a distance of one base, and base qualities are not known.

Including cysteine and phenylalanine, the CDR3 has 16 amino acids. Just the 48-base CDR3 DNA is kept, in frame starting at base 1. The CDR1 and CDR2 encoded by the germline V gene are SGHTA and FQGTGA. Compared with germline, V lacks 4 bases and J lacks 4 bases; bases without a gene match: 7. Hyperthyroidism patients were newly diagnosed, were aged 18 to 65 years, and had a disease duration under 2 months. Patients were excluded if they had other autoimmune diseases, uncontrolled infections, pregnancy or lactation. Clinical symptoms, serum thyroxine, TRAb, thyroid ultrasound and orbital computed tomography formed the basis of the diagnosis. Total RNA was extracted using Trizol reagent, and RNA quality was checked on an Agilent 2100 Bioanalyzer. TCR beta CDR3 regions were amplified from RNA transcripts for repertoire sequencing. A first-round RT-PCR used HTBI primers with the Qiagen OneStep RT-PCR kit, followed by a second-round multiplex PCR, size selection and purification. Libraries were sequenced paired-end with 100 bp reads on an Illumina HiSeq2000. The study's own analysis went as follows. Reads were processed with SOAPnuke, discarding reads with adapters, uncalled bases, mean Phred below 15, or no exact constant-primer or identifier match. COPE v1.2.5 was used to merge high-quality paired reads. Unique nucleotide sequences were defined as clonotypes and aligned to IMGT TRB V, D and J references using MiTCR v1.1. The analysis was limited to V-J combinations with a frequency above 0.0001, which together covered approximately 99% of the repertoires. A TCR clonal expansion and chaos score per V-J combination was defined as the ratio of F50 clonal expansion to chaos observed in the TCRdist matrix. Features were reduced by Welch's t-statistics and random forest to over 10 V-J combinations, which fed a naive Bayes classifier. The Morisita-Horn index was used to measure how similar the thyroid and blood repertoires were. The public sequencing data were trimmed at Q25 with fastp and processed into clonotypes with MiXCR by TCRdb, which kept only in-frame beta chains. Here each entry gathers all rows of one CDR3 protein and keeps the most common genes and DNA. The V and J calls were not made by the authors but by TCRdb's processing. This sample lists 450,000 to 600,000 distinct CDR3 sequences; approximately 35% were detected once. Of the sample, 4% to 5% is held by the ten largest clones.

The sequencing input was peripheral blood or thyroid tissue (not recorded which). The chain uses TRBV7-3 and TRBJ2-2, with TRBD1 matching 9 junction bases. The TCR was taken from an adult man with Graves' hyperthyroidism. The DNA sequence is TGTGCCAGCAGCTCTCCGACAGGGGGGATCACCGGGGAGCTGTTTTTT. The translation is CASSSPTGGITGELFF.